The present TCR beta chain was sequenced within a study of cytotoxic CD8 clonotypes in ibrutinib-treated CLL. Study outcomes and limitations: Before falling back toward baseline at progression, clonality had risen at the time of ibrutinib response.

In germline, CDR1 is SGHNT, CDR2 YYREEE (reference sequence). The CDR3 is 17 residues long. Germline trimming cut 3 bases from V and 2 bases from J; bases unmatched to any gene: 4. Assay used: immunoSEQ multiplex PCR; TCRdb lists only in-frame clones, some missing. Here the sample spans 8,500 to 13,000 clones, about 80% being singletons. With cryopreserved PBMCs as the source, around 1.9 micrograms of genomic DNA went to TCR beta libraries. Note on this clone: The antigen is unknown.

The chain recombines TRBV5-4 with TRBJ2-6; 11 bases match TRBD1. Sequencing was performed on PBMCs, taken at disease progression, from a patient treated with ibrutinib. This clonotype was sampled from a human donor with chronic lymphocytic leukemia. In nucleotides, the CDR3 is TGTGCCAGCAGCTCCCCGGGACAGGGGGCTGGGGCCAACGTCCTGACTTTC. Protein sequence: CASSSPGQGAGANVLTF. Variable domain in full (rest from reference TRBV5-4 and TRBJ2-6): ETGVTQSPTHLIKTRGQQVTLRCSSQSGHNTVSWYQQALGQGPQFIFQYYREEENGRGNFPPRFSGLQFPNYSSELNVNALELDDSALYLCASSSPGQGAGANVLTFGAGSRLTVL.